This T cell receptor (beta chain) is from a study of shared clonotypes between healthy human individuals. TCRdb keeps only in-frame clones here, not all; method: immunoSEQ multiplex PCR. The repertoire holds approximately 500,000 clones, with 60% to 80% as singletons. The germline V gene encodes CDR1 MDHEN and CDR2 SYDVKM. This CDR3 spans 15 amino acids. V was pared by 6 bases and J by 4 bases, with 16 bases between. This chain links TRBV28 with TRBJ2-1, with a possible D match to TRBD2 (5 bases). The sequencing sample was made of PBMCs. This receptor was identified in a woman in her thirties or forties in good health. Some clones in this sample may be carry-over from other donors' samples. DNA for the CDR3: TGTGCCAGCAGCCCCGCCCTAGCAGATTACAATGAGCAGTTCTTC. Its protein is CASSPALADYNEQFF.